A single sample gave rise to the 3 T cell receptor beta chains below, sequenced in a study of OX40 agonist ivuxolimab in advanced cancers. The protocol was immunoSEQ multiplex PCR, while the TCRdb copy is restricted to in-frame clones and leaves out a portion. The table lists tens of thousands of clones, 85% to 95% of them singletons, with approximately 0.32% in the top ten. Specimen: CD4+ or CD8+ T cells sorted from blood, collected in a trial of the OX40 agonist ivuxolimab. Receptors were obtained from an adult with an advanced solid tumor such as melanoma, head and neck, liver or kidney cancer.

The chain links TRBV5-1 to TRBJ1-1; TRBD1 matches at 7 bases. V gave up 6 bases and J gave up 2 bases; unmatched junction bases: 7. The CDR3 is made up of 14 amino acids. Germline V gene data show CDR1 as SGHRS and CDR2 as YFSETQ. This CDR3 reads CASTLQGTNTEAFF. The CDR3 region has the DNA TGCGCCAGCACCCTACAGGGGACTAACACTGAAGCTTTCTTT.

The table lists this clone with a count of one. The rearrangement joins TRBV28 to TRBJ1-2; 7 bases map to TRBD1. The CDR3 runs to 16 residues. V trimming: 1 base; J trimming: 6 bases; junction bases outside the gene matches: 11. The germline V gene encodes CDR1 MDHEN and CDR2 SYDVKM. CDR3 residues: CASSLLTGSYVHGYTF. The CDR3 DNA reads TGTGCCAGCAGTTTATTGACAGGGAGCTATGTCCATGGCTACACCTTC.

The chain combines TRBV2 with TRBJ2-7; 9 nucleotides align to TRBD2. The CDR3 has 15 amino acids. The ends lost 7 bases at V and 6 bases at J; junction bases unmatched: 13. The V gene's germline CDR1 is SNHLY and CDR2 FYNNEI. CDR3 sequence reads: CASKKGGRAFGEQYF. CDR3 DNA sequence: TGTGCCAGCAAAAAGGGCGGGAGGGCCTTTGGCGAGCAGTACTTC.